The subject of this entry is one T cell receptor (beta chain). Measured with immunoSEQ multiplex PCR; TCRdb has only the in-frame clones, and not every one. The table lists approximately 88,000 clones, 85% to 90% of them singletons. This record comes from a study of blood T cell repertoires in COVID-19. The receptor was isolated from a woman in her seventies with acute or convalescent COVID-19. What was sequenced was peripheral blood.

CDR3 region: CAWNPTPGEQYV. The DNA of the CDR3 is TGTGCCTGGAATCCCACGCCGGGGGAGCAGTACGTC. This chain links TRBV30 with TRBJ2-7; D is possibly TRBD2 (5 bases). CDR1 and CDR2 from the germline V gene are GTSNPN and SVGIG (reference sequence). Trimming took 4 bases from V and 7 from J, leaving 14 bases between them. The CDR3 length is 12 residues.